This paragraph reports one T cell receptor (beta chain). The target antigen is unknown. This specimen belongs to a study of beta chain features in type 1 diabetes. Study summary: Patients shared similar age, gender and cell yields with healthy donors.

Germline lookup yields CDR1 MNHEY and CDR2 SVGAGI. After removal of 6 bases from V and 3 bases from J, the junction contained 4 bases not matched to a gene. The CDR3 covers 13 residues. Study conclusions and caveats: Equally in patients and controls, shorter templates might have been favored by PCR. Compared with healthy donors, patients appeared to share more similar naive, central memory and regulatory TCRB repertoires.

Reverse transcription of all isolated RNA meant that expressed TCRB transcripts were sequenced. Libraries were prepared by immunoSEQ multiplex PCR; TCRdb keeps only in-frame clonotypes and omits some of them. Of 110,000 to 150,000 clones in the sample, 6.9% are singletons; the top ten hold under 1.5%. This clonotype originated in a woman in her twenties or thirties in good health. The sequenced sample consisted of central memory CD4+ T cells from blood. The V and J genes are TRBV6-5 and TRBJ1-1, with TRBD1 identical over 7 bases. The CDR3 region is CASSKTGYTEAFF. Here the CDR3 DNA reads TGTGCCAGCAGCAAGACAGGGTACACTGAAGCTTTCTTT.